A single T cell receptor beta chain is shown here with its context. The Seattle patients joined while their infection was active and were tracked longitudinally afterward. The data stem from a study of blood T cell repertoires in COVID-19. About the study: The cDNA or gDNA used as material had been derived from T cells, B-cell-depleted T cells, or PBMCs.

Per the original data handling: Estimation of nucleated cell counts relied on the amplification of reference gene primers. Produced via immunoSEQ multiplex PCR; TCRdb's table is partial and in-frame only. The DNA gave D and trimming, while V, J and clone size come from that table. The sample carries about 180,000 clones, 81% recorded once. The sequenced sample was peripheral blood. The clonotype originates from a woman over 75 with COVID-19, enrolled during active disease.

CDR3 protein: CASSLTSGREDTQYF. The CDR3 DNA reads as TGTGCCAGCAGCCTAACTAGCGGGAGGGAGGATACGCAGTATTTT. V is TRBV4-2 and J is TRBJ2-3; 13 bases fit TRBD2. Trimming removed 4 bases from V and 6 bases from J; junction bases left unmatched: 4. From germline, CDR1 is LGHNA and CDR2 YNFKEQ. The CDR3 totals 15 residues.